The 26 T cell receptor beta chains reported below all come from one sample, sequenced in a study of cytomegalovirus exposure and HLA in healthy donors. The PCR made use of 60 Vbeta and 13 Jbeta primers. Assay used: immunoSEQ multiplex PCR; TCRdb lists only in-frame clones, some missing. The specimen's table records tens of thousands of clones. What was sequenced was PBMCs. These receptors all come from a woman aged 60-70 years in good health and CMV-seropositive.

V and J are TRBV19 and TRBJ2-2, with TRBD2 matching 10 bases. CDR1 is LNHDA, CDR2 SQIVND, per germline (reference sequence). The trim removed 5 bases at V and 5 bases at J, leaving 11 bases unmatched. The CDR3 is made up of 17 amino acids. CDR3: CASSLASGGRGTGELFF. The CDR3, as DNA: TGTGCCAGTAGTCTTGCTAGCGGGGGCCGGGGGACCGGGGAGCTGTTTTTT.

The chain joins TRBV5-1 to TRBJ1-1, with D perhaps matching TRBD1 (6 bases). V lost 4 bases to trimming and J lost 3 bases, with 19 bases between them. The germline V gene has CDR1 SGHRS and CDR2 YFSETQ. This CDR3 contains 16 residues. The CDR3 DNA sequence: TGCGCCAGCAGCCCGGAACAGGGACCAAGGGACACTGAAGCTTTCTTT. It is translated as CASSPEQGPRDTEAFF.

This chain connects TRBV19 to TRBJ1-6; 10 nucleotides align to TRBD1. This CDR3 has 17 amino acids. Germline V lookup: CDR1 LNHDA, CDR2 SQIVND (reference sequence). The V segment lost 5 bases and the J segment 5 bases; nucleotides outside the gene matches: 9. The DNA of the CDR3 is TGTGCCAGTAGTCCTGTGACAGGGGGCGCAAATAATTCACCCCTCCACTTT. This encodes CASSPVTGGANNSPLHF. Drawing the rest from reference TRBV19 and TRBJ1-6, the complete variable domain is DGGITQSPKYLFRKEGQNVTLSCEQNLNHDAMYWYRQDPGQGLRLIYYSQIVNDFQKGDIAEGYSVSREKKESFPLTVTSAQKNPTAFYLCASSPVTGGANNSPLHFGNGTRLTVT.

This chain joins TRBV18 and TRBJ2-7; 13 positions agree with TRBD2. Germline trimming cut 3 bases from V and 2 bases from J; bases unmatched to any gene: 4. This CDR3 has 16 amino acids. The germline gives CDR1 KGHSH, CDR2 LQKENI. The CDR3 sequence: CASSPGLAGTTYEQYF. The DNA of the CDR3 is TGTGCCAGCTCACCGGGACTAGCGGGGACAACCTACGAGCAGTACTTC.

Written as DNA, the CDR3 is TGTGCCAGCAGTCTGGGACAGAATAATTCACCCCTCCACTTT. This sequence encodes CASSLGQNNSPLHF. The genes are TRBV6-5 and TRBJ1-6; 7 bases are shared with TRBD1. V lost 5 bases, J lost 5 bases, and 3 bases stayed unmatched. CDR3 size: 14 residues. The germline CDR1 and CDR2 sequences are MNHEY and SVGAGI.

V and J are TRBV10-3 and TRBJ1-2; TRBD1 agrees at 11 bases. J was trimmed by 7 bases and V by 5 bases; bases with no gene match: 9. This CDR3 contains 15 residues. CDR1 is ENHRY, CDR2 SYGVKD, per germline. CDR3 sequence: CAISPWTGGAGGYTF. The CDR3 DNA sequence: TGTGCCATCAGTCCCTGGACAGGGGGCGCGGGTGGCTACACCTTC.

This chain links TRBV23-1 with TRBJ2-7, with a tentative D call TRBD2 (5 bases). TRBV23-1 falls under the ORF class, with uncertain function. V dropped 10 bases and J dropped 2 bases, with 9 bases sitting between them. The CDR3 spans 11 residues. The CDR3 spells CANSGAYEQYF. CDR3 DNA: TGCGCCAACTCCGGGGCCTACGAGCAGTACTTC.

In nucleotides, the CDR3 is TGTGCCAGCAGTCCAGGTGTTAACCAAGAGACCCAGTACTTC. This sequence encodes CASSPGVNQETQYF. This chain uses TRBV7-8 with TRBJ2-5; D not resolved. V was shortened by 6 bases and J by 0 bases, with 11 bases between the two germline ends. From germline, CDR1 is SGHVS and CDR2 FQNEAQ. The CDR3 length is 14 residues.

The J gene is TRBJ1-2, the V gene TRBV27; TRBD1 is a possible D gene (5 bases). Germline V gene sequence: CDR1 MNHEY, CDR2 SMNVEV (reference sequence). This CDR3 contains 19 residues. Trimming took off 0 bases at V and 0 bases at J, with 20 bases between the two ends. CDR3 loop: CASSLSRGAVSSANYGYTF. CDR3 DNA: TGTGCCAGCAGTTTATCCCGCGGGGCAGTCTCGTCGGCTAACTATGGCTACACCTTC.

The rearrangement links TRBV6-6 to TRBJ2-7; TRBD1 matches 7 bases. This CDR3 comprises 13 residues. The germline V gene encodes CDR1 MNHNY and CDR2 SVGAGI (reference sequence). Trimming at V came to 4 bases and at J to 4 bases, leaving 4 bases not matched to a gene. CDR3: CASSFGTEYEQYF. CDR3 DNA sequence: TGTGCCAGCAGTTTCGGGACAGAGTACGAGCAGTACTTC.

The rearrangement joins TRBV29-1 to TRBJ1-1, with D hard to call. Deletions cut 8 bases from V and 1 base from J, with 11 bases between. Germline V lookup: CDR1 SQVTM, CDR2 ANQGSEA. The CDR3 is 12 amino acids. The CDR3 here is CSSQSWNTEAFF. The CDR3 bases are TGCAGCTCCCAAAGCTGGAACACTGAAGCTTTCTTT.

V gene TRBV10-3 combines with J gene TRBJ2-1; 7 bases align to TRBD1. Per the germline V gene, CDR1 is ENHRY and CDR2 is SYGVKD. The CDR3 is 14 amino acids. Unmatched junction bases numbered 7, after V lost 6 bases and J lost 5 bases. Here the CDR3 DNA reads TGTGCCATCAGCGGAAAGGGACAGAACAATGAGCAGTTCTTC. Its translation: CAISGKGQNNEQFF.

This chain connects TRBV19 to TRBJ2-1; tentative D call: TRBD1 (5 bases). CDR3 length equals 15 residues. Germline CDR1 and CDR2: LNHDA and SQIVND (reference sequence). Trimming pared 5 bases from V and 0 bases from J, leaving 11 bases between. The CDR3 protein is CASSHRPISYNEQFF. The CDR3 bases are TGTGCCAGTAGTCACAGGCCGATCTCCTACAATGAGCAGTTCTTC.

The CDR3 DNA sequence: TGTGCCAGCAGCTTGGAGTGGAGGGGTCGAACTGAAGCTTTCTTT. Residues: CASSLEWRGRTEAFF. J is TRBJ1-1 and V is TRBV11-1; D is possibly TRBD1 (5 bases). V lost 3 bases and J 5 bases, leaving 16 bases between the germline ends. The CDR3 consists of 15 residues. CDR1 is SGHAT and CDR2 is FQDESV in the germline V gene (reference sequence).

The V and J genes are TRBV5-6 and TRBJ1-1, with 9 nucleotides matching TRBD1. J lost 6 bases, V lost 0 bases, and 15 bases had no gene match. The CDR3 is made up of 18 amino acids. Germline V lookup: CDR1 SGHDT, CDR2 YYEEEE. The DNA of the CDR3 is TGTGCCAGCAGCTTGGCCCTCATGACACAGGGGGCGGGGGCTGAAGCTTTCTTT. Amino acids: CASSLALMTQGAGAEAFF. The full variable domain, completed using reference TRBV5-6 and TRBJ1-1, is DAGVTQSPTHLIKTRGQQVTLRCSPKSGHDTVSWYQQALGQGPQFIFQYYEEEERQRGNFPDRFSGHQFPNYSSELNVNALLLGDSALYLCASSLALMTQGAGAEAFFGQGTRLTVV.

The chain is built from TRBV9 and TRBJ1-1, with D possibly being TRBD1 (6 bases). The V end lost 0 bases, the J end lost 5 bases, and 14 bases lay between the germline ends. The CDR3 covers 15 residues. Germline values: CDR1 SGDLS, CDR2 YYNGEE. The CDR3 nucleotides are TGTGCCAGCAGCGTAGGGGCAGGGGCTGGAACTGAAGCTTTCTTT. This encodes CASSVGAGAGTEAFF.

Of note for this clone: The junction shows a germline mismatch at one end, possibly a read error. The rearrangement uses TRBV6-5 and TRBJ1-6; no clear D. Germline CDR1 reads MNHEY; CDR2 reads SVGAGI. This CDR3 has 16 amino acids. The CDR3 region is CASSFTQSSYNSHLHF. The CDR3 coding sequence is TGTGCCAGCAGTTTCACACAGAGCTCCTATAATTCACACCTCCACTTT.

On this clone itself: The germline gene is not matched at one end of the junction; a read error may be the cause. The sample holds other DNA sequences that translate to the same CDR3. The chain joins TRBV6-5 to TRBJ1-6; no clear D. Germline assignment: CDR1 MNHEY and CDR2 SVGAGI. This CDR3 spans 15 amino acids. The DNA for the CDR3 is TGTGCCAGCAGTCCTAGGCAGGACTACGGATCACCCCTACACTTT. Translating it yields CASSPRQDYGSPLHF.

The genes are TRBV5-1 and TRBJ1-1; D call uncertain. CDR1 is SGHRS, CDR2 YFSETQ, per germline. V was cut by 4 bases and J by 0 bases, with 10 bases left in between. This CDR3 comprises 14 residues. CDR3 coding DNA: TGCGCCAGCAGCCCACTTCCTATGAACACTGAAGCTTTCTTT. Translation: CASSPLPMNTEAFF.

The J gene is TRBJ2-5, the V gene TRBV5-1; tentatively, D is TRBD2 (6 bases). The better agreement between TRBJ2-7 and the DNA end casts doubt on the J call. The CDR3 is 15 amino acids. CDR1 SGHRS and CDR2 YFSETQ come from the germline V gene. The CDR3 is CASSWVRAGRYEQYF. In nucleotides, the CDR3 is TGCGCCAGCAGCTGGGTTAGGGCAGGGAGGTACGAGCAGTACTTC.

J is TRBJ2-1 and V is TRBV4-1, with 8 bases fitting TRBD1. Germline trimming cut 6 bases from V and 6 bases from J; bases unmatched to any gene: 7. CDR3 length equals 14 residues. Germline assignment: CDR1 MGHRA and CDR2 YSYEKL. CDR3 protein: CASSVWTGINEQFF. Here the CDR3 DNA reads TGCGCCAGCAGTGTATGGACAGGGATCAATGAGCAGTTCTTC.

The chain has TRBV6-5 and TRBJ2-2; D gene uncertain. In germline, CDR1 is MNHEY, CDR2 SVGAGI. Trimming pared 4 bases from V and 7 bases from J, leaving 13 bases between. CDR3 length: 14 amino acids. CDR3 residues: CASSSGVTRGELFF. In DNA form, the CDR3 reads TGTGCCAGCAGTTCGGGTGTCACCCGCGGGGAGCTGTTTTTT.

The CDR3 is CASTTSTSYNEQFF. CDR3 bases: TGTGCCAGCACTACTTCTACTTCCTACAATGAGCAGTTCTTC. The chain employs TRBV2 and TRBJ2-1; D not resolved. Deletions cut 7 bases from V and 1 base from J, with 11 bases between. The CDR3 runs 14 residues. Germline V CDR1 and CDR2: SNHLY, FYNNEI.

V usage is TRBV5-4 and J usage is TRBJ2-3; 16 positions match TRBD2. Germline V gives CDR1 SGHNT, CDR2 YYREEE (reference sequence). This CDR3 is 18 amino acids long. V lost 4 bases and J lost 3; bases outside the gene matches: 8. The CDR3 DNA sequence: TGTGCCAGCAGCCGGGGACTAGCGGGGGGGTCCACAACAGATACGCAGTATTTT. Translating gives CASSRGLAGGSTTDTQYF.

The chain couples TRBV18 to TRBJ2-2, with D maybe TRBD2 (7 bases). The CDR3 loop spans 15 amino acids. Germline assignment: CDR1 KGHSH and CDR2 LQKENI. The V end was cut by 8 bases, the J end by 4 bases, with 17 bases between. CDR3 residues: CASPSPGGGTGELFF. DNA for the CDR3: TGTGCCAGCCCGAGCCCGGGGGGCGGCACCGGGGAGCTGTTTTTT.

The J gene is TRBJ2-5, the V gene TRBV4-1; TRBD2 matches 12 bases. Germline V gene lookup returns CDR1 MGHRA and CDR2 YSYEKL. The CDR3 totals 19 residues. The J segment lost 1 base and the V segment lost 4 bases, leaving 13 bases of the junction unmatched. The CDR3: CASSLSPLAGGTAQETQYF. The CDR3 nucleotides read TGCGCCAGCAGCCTCTCTCCACTAGCGGGGGGTACGGCCCAAGAGACCCAGTACTTC.